A single sample is the source of the 8 T cell receptor beta chains below, sequenced in a study of STAT5B mutations in CD4+ large granular lymphocyte leukemia. This table comes from immunoSEQ multiplex PCR, and its TCRdb copy is limited to in-frame clones, with some not included. The sample has 45,000 to 50,000 clones; around 81% are singletons. Sequencing was done on a sample of CD4+ T cells from blood buffy coats. These receptors were collected from a human donor in good health.

This clone was detected only a few times. The CDR3 nucleotides read TGTGCCAGCTCACTCAGGGACTCTGGCTACACCTTC. Its protein is CASSLRDSGYTF. This chain links TRBV18 with TRBJ1-2; D may be TRBD1 (5 bases). Trimming took off 4 bases at V and 7 bases at J, with 10 bases between the two ends. Germline V gene data show CDR1 as KGHSH and CDR2 as LQKENI. The CDR3 runs to 12 residues. The complete variable domain, with remaining parts taken from reference TRBV18 and TRBJ1-2, reads NAGVMQNPRHLVRRRGQEARLRCSPMKGHSHVYWYRQLPEEGLKFMVYLQKENIIDESGMPKERFSAEFPKEGPSILRIQQVVRGDSAAYFCASSLRDSGYTFGSGTRLTVV.

The CDR3 sequence is CASSDLAGETQYF. Here the CDR3 DNA reads TGTGCCAGCAGTGACTTAGCGGGGGAGACCCAGTACTTC. The chain links TRBV6-1 to TRBJ2-5, with 8 nucleotides matching TRBD2. The trim removed 3 bases at V and 5 bases at J, leaving 2 bases unmatched. The CDR3 spans 13 residues. The germline V gene has CDR1 MNHNS and CDR2 SASEGT.

This sequence joins TRBV6-5 and TRBJ2-1; D uncertain. V was clipped by 1 base and J by 8 bases, with 9 bases between them. Germline V gene lookup returns CDR1 MNHEY and CDR2 SVGAGI. CDR3 length: 13 residues. The CDR3, as DNA: TGTGCCAGCAGTTACTTTGAGGCCTATGAGCAGTTCTTC. Protein product: CASSYFEAYEQFF.

The chain links TRBV7-3 to TRBJ1-1; maybe TRBD1 (6 bases). The CDR3 runs 15 residues. Germline assignment: CDR1 SGHTA and CDR2 FQGTGA. The V end lost 7 bases, the J end lost 1 base, and 16 bases lay between the germline ends. This CDR3 reads CASKYQGTANTEAFF. DNA of the CDR3: TGTGCCAGCAAGTACCAGGGGACGGCGAACACTGAAGCTTTCTTT.

The chain links TRBV14 to TRBJ2-7, with D perhaps TRBD1 (7 bases). V gave up 4 bases and J gave up 5 bases, with 15 bases separating them. The CDR3 has 14 residues. The germline gives CDR1 SGHDN, CDR2 FVKESK. The CDR3 region has the DNA TGTGCCAGCAGCCGGCGACAGGGCGGGGACGAGCAGTACTTC. Protein sequence: CASSRRQGGDEQYF.

The V and J genes are TRBV6-5 and TRBJ2-3; D is possibly TRBD2 (5 bases). The CDR3 has 12 amino acids. The V gene's germline CDR1 is MNHEY and CDR2 SVGAGI. The germline V and J ends were trimmed by 4 bases and 5 bases, with 7 bases remaining between them. CDR3 region: CASSSTKDTQYF. CDR3 DNA sequence: TGTGCCAGCAGTTCGACTAAAGATACGCAGTATTTT.

This clone was observed a few times. The chain uses TRBV10-1 and TRBJ2-5; either TRBD1 or TRBD2 may supply D (5 bases each). The CDR3 consists of 15 residues. Germline loops: CDR1 WNHNN, CDR2 SYGVQD (reference sequence). V lost 2 bases and J lost 2, with 12 bases in between. Written as DNA, the CDR3 is TGCGCCAGCAGTGAGGCCGGGGCAGCTCAAGAGACCCAGTACTTC. This sequence encodes CASSEAGAAQETQYF.

Written as DNA, the CDR3 is TGTGCCAGCAGCTTAACAGGGGGCAATGAGCAGTTCTTC. This translates into CASSLTGGNEQFF. The chain joins TRBV7-3 to TRBJ2-1; D perhaps matches TRBD1 (6 bases). The CDR3 runs to 13 residues. Trimming stripped 0 bases from V and 6 bases from J, with 6 bases between. Germline loops: CDR1 SGHTA, CDR2 FQGTGA.